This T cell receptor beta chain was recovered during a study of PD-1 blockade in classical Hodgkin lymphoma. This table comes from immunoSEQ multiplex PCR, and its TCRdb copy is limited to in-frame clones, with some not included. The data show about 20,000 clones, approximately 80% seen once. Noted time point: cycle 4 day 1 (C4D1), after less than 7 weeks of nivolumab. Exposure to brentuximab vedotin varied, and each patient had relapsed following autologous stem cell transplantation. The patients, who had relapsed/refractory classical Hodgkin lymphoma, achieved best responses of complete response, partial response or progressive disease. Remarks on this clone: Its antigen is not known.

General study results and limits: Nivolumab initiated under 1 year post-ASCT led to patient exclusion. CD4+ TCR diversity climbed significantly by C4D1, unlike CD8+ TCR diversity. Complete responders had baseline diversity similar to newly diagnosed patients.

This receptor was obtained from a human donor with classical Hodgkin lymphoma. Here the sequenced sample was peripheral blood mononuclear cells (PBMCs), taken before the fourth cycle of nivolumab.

CDR3 sequence: CASSAGGYQPQHF. In DNA, the CDR3 is TGTGCCAGCAGCGCGGGAGGTTATCAGCCCCAGCATTTT. The chain combines TRBV14 with TRBJ1-5; no reliable D call. Germline V lookup: CDR1 SGHDN, CDR2 FVKESK. This CDR3 contains 13 residues. Trimming shortened V by 5 bases and J by 5 bases, and 10 bases separated the two germline ends.